This T cell receptor beta chain was sequenced in a study of neurological immune-mediated disorders. This clonotype showed up many times. The target antigen is unknown. The CDR3 is 13 residues long. The V and J ends lost 3 bases and 8 bases respectively, with 11 bases between them. Germline CDR1 is MNHEY and CDR2 is SVGAGI. Study outcomes and limitations: The expanded clones of different subjects shared no CDR3 amino acid sequences (suggesting private repertoires in all groups).

TCRdb processed the 5' RACE reads anew with MiXCR; each CDR3 protein has one entry. The sample includes approximately 19,000 distinct CDR3 sequences, 6% to 8% seen only once; the top ten take around 17%. The genes are TRBV6-5 and TRBJ2-1; D may be TRBD1 (5 bases). The source of this sequence is a woman aged 30 to 39 with HTLV-1-associated myelopathy (HAM/TSP). The source material was CD8+ T cells from blood. DNA of the CDR3: TGTGCCAGCAGTTATCGTAGGGGTGATGAGCAGTTCTTC. It specifies CASSYRRGDEQFF.